This T cell receptor beta chain was identified during a study of OX40 agonist ivuxolimab in advanced cancers. At the level of the study: Patients were treated with ivuxolimab, an agonistic anti-OX40 (CD134) antibody. Partial responses, seen in three patients, involved one hepatocellular carcinoma and two cutaneous melanomas.

Profiled with immunoSEQ multiplex PCR; TCRdb holds only in-frame clones, not every one. The repertoire includes 70,000 or so clones, 85% to 90% of them detected once, and 0.85% to 0.95% sits in the top ten. Germline values: CDR1 SGHAT, CDR2 FQNNGV. This CDR3 contains 15 residues. Trimming cost V 1 base and J 4 bases, with 13 bases left between them. Broader study findings: There were, on average, more expanded clones in CD8+ T cells than in CD4+.

This clone occurred a few times. Its antigen is currently unknown. This TCR was recovered from an adult with an advanced solid tumor such as melanoma, head and neck, liver or kidney cancer. The chain has TRBV11-2 and TRBJ1-2; unclear D gene. Sample: CD4+ or CD8+ T cells sorted from blood, taken in a trial of the OX40 agonist ivuxolimab. Here the CDR3 reads CASSLGAASVYGYTF. The CDR3 DNA reads TGTGCCAGCAGCTTAGGGGCAGCCTCTGTCTATGGCTACACCTTC.